One sample yielded the 30 T cell receptor beta chains listed below, sequenced in a study of CXCR3-negative and CXCR3-positive naive CD8 T cells. Study outcomes and limitations: Compared with CXCR3-negative naive cells, CXCR3-positive naive cells showed more hydrophobic TRB CDR3s.

cDNA libraries for TRB were generated by 5' RACE incorporating UMI labels. TCRdb re-called the 5' RACE reads, yielding one record per CDR3 amino acid sequence without DNA. Its table lists about 150,000 distinct CDR3 sequences. These receptors are not linked to any known antigen. Sequencing input: naive CXCR3+ CD8+ T cells from blood. Documented subset: CD45RO-CCR7+CD27+CD95- naive CD8+ T cells expressing CXCR3 (TNR3+). These receptors were obtained from a human donor in good health. Some clones in this sample may be carry-over from other donors' samples.

CDR3 sequence: CASSPSAGVLEQYF. The chain joins TRBV7-7 to TRBJ2-7; TCRdb calls TRBD1, which cannot be checked without DNA. The CDR3 loop spans 14 amino acids. CDR1 SSHAT and CDR2 FNYEAQ come from the germline V gene (reference sequence). Supplemented by reference TRBV7-7 and TRBJ2-7, the full variable domain reads GAGVSQSPRYKVTKRGQDVTLRCDPISSHATLYWYQQALGQGPEFLTYFNYEAQPDKSGLPSDRFSAERPEGSISTLTIQRTEQRDSAMYRCASSPSAGVLEQYFGPGTRLTVT.

The V call is TRBV5-5, the J call TRBJ2-7; TCRdb's D call of TRBD1 is untestable without DNA. The CDR3 is 14 amino acids. From germline, CDR1 is SGHKS and CDR2 YYEKEE (reference sequence). The CDR3 spells CASSLGRGPYEQYF.

The V call is TRBV15, the J call TRBJ2-1. This CDR3 has 12 residues. Germline V gene data show CDR1 as LNHNV and CDR2 as YYDKDF (reference sequence). The CDR3 reads CATSRDFNEQFF.

The chain joins TRBV28 to TRBJ2-1; as DNA is missing, the TRBD2 call by TCRdb cannot be tested. The CDR3 has 13 amino acids. Germline lookup yields CDR1 MDHEN and CDR2 SYDVKM. CDR3 region: CASRGPRRNEQFF.

This chain joins TRBV28 and TRBJ1-2; TCRdb picks TRBD1, but there is no DNA to check that call. Germline V CDR1 and CDR2: MDHEN, SYDVKM. The CDR3 runs to 15 residues. The CDR3 is CASTETGGLYYGYTF.

This chain joins TRBV12-3 or TRBV12-4 and TRBJ2-7; the D gene TCRdb calls, TRBD1, cannot be checked with no DNA. The CDR3 covers 15 residues. CDR3 in amino acids: CASSSSTGQGYEQYF.

The gene calls are TRBV12-3 or TRBV12-4 and TRBJ2-3; absent DNA, TCRdb's TRBD2 call cannot be checked. This CDR3 has 15 amino acids. CDR3 region: CASSFTLALTDTQYF.

The chain couples TRBV27 to TRBJ2-7. Germline V gene data show CDR1 as MNHEY and CDR2 as SMNVEV (reference sequence). The CDR3 sequence is 13 residues long. CDR3: CASSWRSSYEQYF.

The chain couples TRBV28 to TRBJ2-2. This CDR3 spans 15 amino acids. CDR1 and CDR2 from the germline V gene are MDHEN and SYDVKM. The CDR3 reads CASSLVVTGDGGLFF.

The chain couples TRBV4-1 to TRBJ2-7. Germline CDR1 MGHRA, CDR2 YSYEKL. CDR3 length: 15 residues. The CDR3 is CASSQDQPATYEQYF.

The V and J genes are TRBV29-1 and TRBJ1-2; TCRdb picks TRBD1, but there is no DNA to check that call. Germline values: CDR1 SQVTM, CDR2 ANQGSEA. This CDR3 region has 13 residues. The CDR3 loop reads CSVEGQGNYGYTF. Combining the CDR3 with reference TRBV29-1 and TRBJ1-2 gives the whole variable domain SAVISQKPSRDICQRGTSLTIQCQVDSQVTMMFWYRQQPGQSLTLIATANQGSEATYESGFVIDKFPISRPNLTFSTLTVSNMSPEDSSIYLCSVEGQGNYGYTFGSGTRLTVV.

The chain joins TRBV28 to TRBJ2-2; no DNA is available, so the TRBD2 call from TCRdb remains unchecked. The CDR3 runs to 16 residues. Germline values: CDR1 MDHEN, CDR2 SYDVKM. CDR3 in amino acids: CASSSHSGENTGELFF.

The chain links TRBV9 to TRBJ2-7; the D gene TCRdb calls, TRBD2, cannot be checked with no DNA. The length of the CDR3 is 17 residues. The germline V gene encodes CDR1 SGDLS and CDR2 YYNGEE. The CDR3 region is CASSVRQDPDVDYEQYF.

CDR3 amino acids: CASSLGLGAYNEQFF. The chain links TRBV7-9 to TRBJ2-1; without DNA, the TCRdb call of TRBD1 cannot be checked. Germline CDR1 is SEHNR and CDR2 is FQNEAQ (reference sequence). The CDR3 spans 15 residues.

The CDR3 here is CAISRGREWNTGELFF. V is TRBV10-3 and J is TRBJ2-2; the TRBD2 assignment by TCRdb is unverifiable without DNA. This CDR3 contains 16 residues. Per germline, CDR1 ENHRY and CDR2 SYGVKD.

The chain employs TRBV28 and TRBJ2-5; TCRdb picks TRBD1, but there is no DNA to check that call. Germline V lookup: CDR1 MDHEN, CDR2 SYDVKM. The CDR3 consists of 13 residues. The CDR3 loop is CASGDRPQETQYF.

The chain is built from TRBV2 and TRBJ1-2; the TRBD1 assignment by TCRdb is unverifiable without DNA. The CDR3 sequence is 12 residues long. Germline V lookup: CDR1 SNHLY, CDR2 FYNNEI. This CDR3 is CASIQGVYGYTF. Variable domain in full (rest from reference TRBV2 and TRBJ1-2): EPEVTQTPSHQVTQMGQEVILRCVPISNHLYFYWYRQILGQKVEFLVSFYNNEISEKSEIFDDQFSVERPDGSNFTLKIRSTKLEDSAMYFCASIQGVYGYTFGSGTRLTVV.

The chain recombines TRBV9 with TRBJ2-5; TCRdb gives TRBD1 as the D gene, but with no DNA this cannot be confirmed. The CDR3 runs 13 residues. CDR1 is SGDLS and CDR2 is YYNGEE in the germline V gene. The CDR3 loop is CASRADREETQYF.

The V call is TRBV12-3 or TRBV12-4, the J call TRBJ2-1; the TRBD2 assignment by TCRdb is unverifiable without DNA. CDR3 length: 16 amino acids. The CDR3 loop is CASSLGLAGPNNEQFF.

This chain uses TRBV7-9 with TRBJ2-1; TCRdb returns TRBD2, unconfirmable since there is no DNA. The CDR3 runs 11 residues. Germline-derived CDR1 and CDR2 are SEHNR and FQNEAQ (reference sequence). CDR3 protein: CASSSAGGQFF.

The gene calls are TRBV20-1 and TRBJ1-3; TCRdb's assignment of TRBD1 cannot be checked, as there is no DNA. Per germline, CDR1 DFQATT and CDR2 SNEGSKA (reference sequence). This CDR3 contains 15 residues. The CDR3 protein is CSARDRGADGNTIYF.

The chain uses TRBV6-5 and TRBJ2-7; TCRdb designates TRBD1, a call that cannot be tested without DNA. CDR1 MNHEY and CDR2 SVGAGI come from the germline V gene. CDR3 length equals 12 residues. CDR3 sequence: CASSYGGSEQYF.

The J gene is TRBJ1-2, the V gene TRBV4-3. This CDR3 has 17 amino acids. Germline V gene data show CDR1 as LGHNA and CDR2 as YSLEER. The CDR3: CASSQDRSAPANYGYTF.

The gene calls are TRBV15 and TRBJ2-5. The CDR3 loop spans 13 amino acids. Germline CDR1 LNHNV, CDR2 YYDKDF (reference sequence). The CDR3 sequence is CATREKYQETQYF.

V gene TRBV28 combines with J gene TRBJ2-3; TCRdb's D call, TRBD2, is unchecked because there is no DNA. CDR1 and CDR2 from the germline V gene are MDHEN and SYDVKM. The CDR3 loop spans 17 amino acids. The CDR3: CASSSPTSGGNTDTQYF.

This chain links TRBV28 with TRBJ2-1; the TCRdb D gene call, TRBD1, has no DNA to confirm it. The germline gives CDR1 MDHEN, CDR2 SYDVKM. The CDR3 sequence is 14 residues long. CDR3 amino acids: CASSPPTGEGEQFF.

The chain couples TRBV4-3 to TRBJ1-2; TCRdb's D call, TRBD1, is unchecked because there is no DNA. CDR1 LGHNA and CDR2 YSLEER come from the germline V gene. The length of the CDR3 is 16 residues. CDR3 protein: CASSQEQGALTYGYTF.

This rearrangement joins TRBV4-3 to TRBJ1-1; TCRdb's assignment of TRBD1 cannot be checked, as there is no DNA. Germline CDR1 and CDR2: LGHNA and YSLEER. This CDR3 region has 16 residues. The CDR3 loop is CASSQDPRGMGTEAFF.

This sequence joins TRBV12-3 or TRBV12-4 and TRBJ2-1. The CDR3 consists of 12 residues. The CDR3: CASGLASNEQFF.

The chain uses TRBV5-1 and TRBJ1-1. Germline values: CDR1 SGHRS, CDR2 YFSETQ. The length of the CDR3 is 15 residues. This chain's CDR3 is CASSLGAVGGTEAFF.